The rows below give T cell receptor beta chains drawn from one sample of a study of T-cell reconstitution after alpha-beta-depleted transplantation in children. From the PCR reads, TCRdb called clonotypes with MiXCR, one entry per CDR3 protein. The sample has about 610,000 distinct CDR3 sequences, roughly a tenth seen once. Sequences were derived from PBMCs from the stem cell graft donor, sampled from the stem cell graft. The receptor source for this set is a human donor who donated a stem cell graft to a child with acute myeloid leukemia. CDR3s include the opening cysteine and the closing phenylalanine or tryptophan. The D gene is left open where the match is weak. Size tells how often a clone was seen (once, few, many) or the class of an expanded clone, and some rows leave it out.

V gene	D gene	clone size	J gene	CDR3 protein	CDR3 DNA
TRBV6-5	NA	many	TRBJ2-3	CASKVASADTQYF	TGTGCCAGCAAGGTGGCTTCAGCGGATACGCAGTATTTT
TRBV7-2	NA	NA	TRBJ2-7	CASSLEAGNREQYF	TGTGCCAGCAGCTTAGAGGCAGGTAACCGCGAGCAGTACTTC
TRBV28	TRBD2	NA	TRBJ2-1	CASSWTSGIGEQFF	TGTGCCAGCAGTTGGACTAGCGGGATCGGTGAGCAGTTCTTC
TRBV7-2	NA	many	TRBJ1-4	CASSLASGLNEKLFF	TGTGCCAGCAGCTTAGCATCAGGGCTTAATGAAAAACTGTTTTTT
TRBV29-1	TRBD2	many	TRBJ2-3	CSVDGGGDTQYF	TGCAGCGTGGACGGGGGGGGAGATACGCAGTATTTT
TRBV28	NA	NA	TRBJ2-6	CASGGGSLAFGANVLTF	TGTGCCAGTGGGGGGGGCTCTCTAGCTTTTGGGGCCAACGTCCTGACTTTC
TRBV7-9	TRBD2	NA	TRBJ2-1	CASSLVSGTEQFF	TGTGCCAGCAGCTTAGTCAGCGGGACCGAGCAGTTCTTC
TRBV20-1	NA	NA	TRBJ1-5	CSAMSFLGGNQPQHF	TGCAGTGCTATGTCGTTTCTTGGGGGCAATCAGCCCCAGCATTTT
TRBV18	NA	few	TRBJ1-2	CASSYEQGNYGYTF	TGTGCCAGCTCATATGAACAGGGAAACTATGGCTACACCTTC
TRBV25-1	NA	NA	TRBJ2-6	CASSDDRSGRSGANVLTF	TGTGCCAGCAGTGATGACAGATCGGGACGGTCTGGGGCCAACGTCCTGACTTTC
TRBV6-1	NA	few	TRBJ2-1	CASSEKVTLSRGEQFF	TGTGCCAGCAGTGAAAAGGTTACCTTAAGTAGAGGTGAGCAGTTCTTC
TRBV7-8	NA	NA	TRBJ2-3	CASSLRDGSTDTQYF	TGTGCCAGCAGCCTCCGGGACGGGAGCACAGATACGCAGTATTTT
TRBV7-3	NA	NA	TRBJ2-4	CASSPPGTNIQYF	TGTGCCAGCAGCCCGCCCGGGACCAACATTCAGTACTTC
TRBV12-3/TRBV12-4	NA	NA	TRBJ1-6	CASSWDRGSNSPLHF	TGTGCCAGCAGTTGGGACCGTGGCAGTAATTCACCCCTCCACTTT